This entry features one T cell receptor (beta chain) sequence. The entry originates in a study of T cells after somatic rescue of genetic block. Repertoires were generated with immunoSEQ multiplex PCR, while TCRdb's copy carries only in-frame clones and drops some. The sample holds tens of thousands of clones, 90% to 95% seen once. This CDR3 spans 14 amino acids. V was cut by 3 bases and J by 2 bases, with 10 bases left in between. Germline CDR1 is SGDLS and CDR2 is YYNGEE. The chain recombines TRBV9 with TRBJ2-3; D gene ambiguous. The TCR was taken from a man in his forties or fifties. Sequencing was carried out using peripheral blood mononuclear cells (PBMCs). CDR3 sequence reads: CASSEGPNTDTQYF. The CDR3 DNA reads as TGTGCCAGCAGCGAAGGACCAAACACAGATACGCAGTATTTT.